These T cell receptor beta chains were read from a single sample in a study of shared clonotypes between healthy human individuals. Generated by immunoSEQ multiplex PCR, the TCRdb table keeps only in-frame clones and is missing some. The repertoire holds around 1.9 million clones, with roughly 95% as singletons. Sequenced input: naive CD8+ T cells from PBMCs. The receptor source for this set is a man in his late teens or twenties in good health. Some clones in this sample may be carry-over from other donors' samples. Both conserved end residues are part of each CDR3. Fields, in order: V gene, D gene, J gene, clone size, CDR3 DNA, CDR3 protein. The D gene is left open where the match is weak. A clone size is listed for some rows: how often the clone was seen (once, few, many), or a class if it is expanded.

v_gene: TRBV7-9
d_gene: .
j_gene: TRBJ2-1
abundance: .
CDR3nt: TGTGCCAGCAGCTTTTTCAGGCCCCCGGACAACAATGAGCAGTTCTTC
CDR3aa: CASSFFRPPDNNEQFF

v_gene: TRBV6-1
d_gene: .
j_gene: TRBJ2-7
abundance: .
CDR3nt: TGTGCCAGCAGGGACAGCACCTACGAGCAGTACTTC
CDR3aa: CASRDSTYEQYF

v_gene: TRBV5-1
d_gene: .
j_gene: TRBJ1-1
abundance: .
CDR3nt: TGCGCCAGCAGCTTGGCGAGGGACATCACTGAAGCTTTCTTT
CDR3aa: CASSLARDITEAFF

v_gene: TRBV27
d_gene: TRBD1
j_gene: TRBJ2-7
abundance: .
CDR3nt: TGTGCCAGCAGTTTAACAGGGGTCCCCTACGAGCAGTACTTC
CDR3aa: CASSLTGVPYEQYF

v_gene: TRBV7-8
d_gene: TRBD2
j_gene: TRBJ2-1
abundance: .
CDR3nt: TGTGCCAGCAGCCTCTGGGGAGCGGGAATATACAATGAGCAGTTCTTC
CDR3aa: CASSLWGAGIYNEQFF

v_gene: TRBV2
d_gene: TRBD2
j_gene: TRBJ2-1
abundance: .
CDR3nt: TGTGCCAGCAGTGAAGCGCGGACTAGCGGGAACAATGAGCAGTTCTTC
CDR3aa: CASSEARTSGNNEQFF

v_gene: TRBV6-1
d_gene: .
j_gene: TRBJ1-5
abundance: .
CDR3nt: TGTGCCAGCAGTGATTTTATCCGGGGCAATCAGCCCCAGCATTTT
CDR3aa: CASSDFIRGNQPQHF

v_gene: TRBV4-1
d_gene: .
j_gene: TRBJ1-3
abundance: .
CDR3nt: TGCGCCAGCAGCCAAGCTCCCGTAGGAAACACCATATATTTT
CDR3aa: CASSQAPVGNTIYF

v_gene: TRBV19
d_gene: TRBD2
j_gene: TRBJ2-7
abundance: .
CDR3nt: TGTGCCAGTAGTATCGGGACTAGCGTTGCCTACGAGCAGTACTTC
CDR3aa: CASSIGTSVAYEQYF

v_gene: TRBV28
d_gene: TRBD2
j_gene: TRBJ2-7
abundance: .
CDR3nt: TGTGCCAGTACGGGACTAGCGACCTCCTACGAGCAGTACTTC
CDR3aa: CASTGLATSYEQYF

v_gene: TRBV6-1
d_gene: .
j_gene: TRBJ2-2
abundance: .
CDR3nt: TGTGCCACCTTTCTAGGCGGGTACACCGGGGAGCTGTTTTTT
CDR3aa: CATFLGGYTGELFF

v_gene: TRBV4-1
d_gene: .
j_gene: TRBJ1-4
abundance: .
CDR3nt: TGCGCCAGCAGCCAAGATCCGCGGGGTGAAAAACTGTTTTTT
CDR3aa: CASSQDPRGEKLFF

v_gene: TRBV27
d_gene: TRBD1
j_gene: TRBJ2-1
abundance: once
CDR3nt: TGTGCCAGCAGTTGGCGCCGGGACAGGGTATTCAATGAGCAGTTCTTC
CDR3aa: CASSWRRDRVFNEQFF

v_gene: TRBV29-1
d_gene: .
j_gene: TRBJ2-7
abundance: .
CDR3nt: TGCAGCGTTTCTCCGGGGAAGAGCTCCTACGAGCAGTACTTC
CDR3aa: CSVSPGKSSYEQYF

v_gene: TRBV5-1
d_gene: .
j_gene: TRBJ2-5
abundance: .
CDR3nt: TGCGCCAGCAGTCATGGACGAATAACAGAAGAGACCCAGTACTTC
CDR3aa: CASSHGRITEETQYF

v_gene: TRBV7-8
d_gene: TRBD2
j_gene: TRBJ2-3
abundance: .
CDR3nt: TGTGCCAGCAGCCGCGCGACGACTAGCCGCTTCACAGATACGCAGTATTTT
CDR3aa: CASSRATTSRFTDTQYF